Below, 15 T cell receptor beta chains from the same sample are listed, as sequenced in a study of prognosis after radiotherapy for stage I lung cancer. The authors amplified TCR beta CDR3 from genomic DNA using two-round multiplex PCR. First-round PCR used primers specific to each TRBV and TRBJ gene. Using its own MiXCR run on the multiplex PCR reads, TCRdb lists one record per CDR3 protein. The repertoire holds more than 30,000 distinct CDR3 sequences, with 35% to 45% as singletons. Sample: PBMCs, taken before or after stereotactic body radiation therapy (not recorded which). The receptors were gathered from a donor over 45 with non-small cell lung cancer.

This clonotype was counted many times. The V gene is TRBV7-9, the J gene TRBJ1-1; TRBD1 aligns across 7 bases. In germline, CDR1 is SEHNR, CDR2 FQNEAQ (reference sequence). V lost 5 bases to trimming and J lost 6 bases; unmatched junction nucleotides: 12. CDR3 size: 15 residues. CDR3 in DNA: TGTGCCAGCAGCCAAGGGGGCCTAGAGGCGGCTGAAGCTTTCTTT. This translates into CASSQGGLEAAEAFF. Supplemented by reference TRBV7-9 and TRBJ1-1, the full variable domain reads DTGVSQNPRHKITKRGQNVTFRCDPISEHNRLYWYRQTLGQGPEFLTYFQNEAQLEKSRLLSDRFSAERPKGSFSTLEIQRTEQGDSAMYLCASSQGGLEAAEAFFGQGTRLTVV.

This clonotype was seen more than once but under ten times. This CDR3 is CSASLRGNEKLFF. The CDR3 DNA sequence: TGCAGTGCTAGTCTTAGGGGAAATGAAAAACTGTTTTTT. This chain uses TRBV20-1 with TRBJ1-4; perhaps TRBD1 as D (5 bases). The germline V gene encodes CDR1 DFQATT and CDR2 SNEGSKA (reference sequence). The CDR3 is 13 residues long. Trimming pared 3 bases from V and 5 bases from J, leaving 10 bases between.

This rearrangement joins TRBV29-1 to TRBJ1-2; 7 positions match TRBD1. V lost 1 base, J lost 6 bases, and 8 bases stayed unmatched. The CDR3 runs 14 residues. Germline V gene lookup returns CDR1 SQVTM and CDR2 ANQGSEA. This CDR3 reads CSVEGGTVLHGYTF. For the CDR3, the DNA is TGCAGCGTTGAAGGTGGGACAGTCCTCCATGGCTACACCTTC.

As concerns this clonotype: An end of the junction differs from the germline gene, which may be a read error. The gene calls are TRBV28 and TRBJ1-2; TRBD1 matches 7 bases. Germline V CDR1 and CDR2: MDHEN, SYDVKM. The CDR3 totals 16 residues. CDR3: CAISLPDRVSGVGYTF. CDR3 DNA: TGTGCCATCAGTTTACCCGACAGGGTTAGTGGCGTCGGCTACACCTTC.

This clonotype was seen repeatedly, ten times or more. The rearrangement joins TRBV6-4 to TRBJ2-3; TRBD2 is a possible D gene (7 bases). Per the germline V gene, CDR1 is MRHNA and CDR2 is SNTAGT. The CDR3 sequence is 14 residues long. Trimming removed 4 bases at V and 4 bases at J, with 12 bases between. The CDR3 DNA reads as TGTGCCAGCAGTGCGGCGGGGGCCCCAGATACGCAGTATTTT. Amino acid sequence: CASSAAGAPDTQYF.

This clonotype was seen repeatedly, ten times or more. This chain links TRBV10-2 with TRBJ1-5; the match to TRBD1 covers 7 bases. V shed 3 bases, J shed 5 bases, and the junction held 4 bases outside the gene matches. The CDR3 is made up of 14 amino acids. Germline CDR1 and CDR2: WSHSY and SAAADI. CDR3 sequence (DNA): TGCGCCAGCAGTGAAAGGGACAGAGATCAGCCCCAGCATTTT. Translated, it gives CASSERDRDQPQHF.

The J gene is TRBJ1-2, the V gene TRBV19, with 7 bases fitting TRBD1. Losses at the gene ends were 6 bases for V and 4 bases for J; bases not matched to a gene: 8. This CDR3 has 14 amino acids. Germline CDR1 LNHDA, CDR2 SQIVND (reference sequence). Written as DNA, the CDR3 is TGTGCCAGTAGCGGACAGGCTGCTTCCTATGGCTACACCTTC. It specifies CASSGQAASYGYTF.

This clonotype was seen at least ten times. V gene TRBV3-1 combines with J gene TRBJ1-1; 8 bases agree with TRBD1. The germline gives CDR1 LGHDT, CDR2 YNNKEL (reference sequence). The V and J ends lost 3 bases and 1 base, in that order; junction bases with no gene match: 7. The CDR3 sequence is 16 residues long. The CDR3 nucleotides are TGTGCCAGCAGCCAGTCGGACAGGGCGCCGAACACTGAAGCTTTCTTT. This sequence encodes CASSQSDRAPNTEAFF.

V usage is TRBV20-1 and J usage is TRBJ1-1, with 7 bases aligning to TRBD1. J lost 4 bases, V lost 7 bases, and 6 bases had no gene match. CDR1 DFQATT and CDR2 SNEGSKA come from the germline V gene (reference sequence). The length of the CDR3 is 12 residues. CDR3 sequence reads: CSVRQGSTEAFF. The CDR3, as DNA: TGCAGTGTCAGACAGGGAAGCACTGAAGCTTTCTTT.

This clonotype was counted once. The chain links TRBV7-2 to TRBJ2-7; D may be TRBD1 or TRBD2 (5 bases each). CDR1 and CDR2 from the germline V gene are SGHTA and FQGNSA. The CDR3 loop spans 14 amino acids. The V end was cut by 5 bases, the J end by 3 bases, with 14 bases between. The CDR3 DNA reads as TGTGCCAGCAGCCTGGGGGACGGATTCTACGAGCAGTACTTC. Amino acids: CASSLGDGFYEQYF.

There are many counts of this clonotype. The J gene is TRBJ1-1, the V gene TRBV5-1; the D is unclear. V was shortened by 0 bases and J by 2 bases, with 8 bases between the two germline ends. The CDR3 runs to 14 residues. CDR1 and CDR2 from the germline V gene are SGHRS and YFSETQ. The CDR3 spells CASSLDSFNTEAFF. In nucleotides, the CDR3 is TGCGCCAGCAGCTTGGACAGCTTTAACACTGAAGCTTTCTTT.

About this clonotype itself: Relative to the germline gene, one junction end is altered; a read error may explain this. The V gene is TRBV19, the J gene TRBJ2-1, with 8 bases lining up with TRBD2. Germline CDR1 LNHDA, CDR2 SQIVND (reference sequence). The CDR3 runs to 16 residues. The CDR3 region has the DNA TGTTCCAGTAGTCCCACCGGGGGGGGATCCTACAATGAGCAGTTCTTC. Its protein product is CSSSPTGGGSYNEQFF.

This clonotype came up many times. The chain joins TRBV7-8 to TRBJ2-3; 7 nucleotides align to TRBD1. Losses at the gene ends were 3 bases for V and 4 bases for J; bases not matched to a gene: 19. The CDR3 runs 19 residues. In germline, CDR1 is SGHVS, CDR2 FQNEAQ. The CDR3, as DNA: TGTGCCAGCAGCTTCAGAGTGGCCGGGACAGAGGTCCCCGCAGATACGCAGTATTTT. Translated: CASSFRVAGTEVPADTQYF.

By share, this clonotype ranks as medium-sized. CDR3 residues: CASSGWGLRNTGELFF. In nucleotides, the CDR3 is TGTGCCAGCAGTGGGTGGGGCCTACGGAACACCGGGGAGCTGTTTTTT. V gene TRBV2 combines with J gene TRBJ2-2, with D possibly matching TRBD1 (5 bases). The CDR3 covers 16 residues. The germline CDR1 and CDR2 sequences are SNHLY and FYNNEI. The ends were cut back, 4 bases at V and 1 base at J, with 13 bases in the middle.

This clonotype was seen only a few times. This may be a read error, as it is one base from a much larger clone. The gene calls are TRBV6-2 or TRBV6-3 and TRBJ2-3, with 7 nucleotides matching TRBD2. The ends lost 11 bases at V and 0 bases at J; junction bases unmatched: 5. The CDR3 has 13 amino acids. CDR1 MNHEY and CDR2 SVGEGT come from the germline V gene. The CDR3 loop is CAGGVSSTDTQYF. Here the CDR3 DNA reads TGTGCCGGGGGGGTGAGTAGCACAGATACGCAGTATTTT.